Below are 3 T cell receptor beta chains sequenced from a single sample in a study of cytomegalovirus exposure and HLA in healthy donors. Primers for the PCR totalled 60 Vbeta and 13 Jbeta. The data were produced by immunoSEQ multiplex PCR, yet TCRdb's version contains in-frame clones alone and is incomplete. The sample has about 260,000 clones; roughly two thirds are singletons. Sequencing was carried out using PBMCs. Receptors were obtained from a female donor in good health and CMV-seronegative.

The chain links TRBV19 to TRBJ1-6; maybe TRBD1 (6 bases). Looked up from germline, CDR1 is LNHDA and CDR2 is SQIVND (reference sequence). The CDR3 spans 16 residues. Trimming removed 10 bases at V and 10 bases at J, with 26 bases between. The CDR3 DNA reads TGTGCCAAGACCCGGGGTGGGGGCGTCCTCGGATCACCCCTCCACTTT. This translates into CAKTRGGGVLGSPLHF.

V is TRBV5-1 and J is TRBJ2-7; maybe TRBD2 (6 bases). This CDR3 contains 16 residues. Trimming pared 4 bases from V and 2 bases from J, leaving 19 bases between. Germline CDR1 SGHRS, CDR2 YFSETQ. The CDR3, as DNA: TGCGCCAGCAGCGATACCTCCTTAGCGGCCGCCTACGAGCAGTACTTC. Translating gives CASSDTSLAAAYEQYF.

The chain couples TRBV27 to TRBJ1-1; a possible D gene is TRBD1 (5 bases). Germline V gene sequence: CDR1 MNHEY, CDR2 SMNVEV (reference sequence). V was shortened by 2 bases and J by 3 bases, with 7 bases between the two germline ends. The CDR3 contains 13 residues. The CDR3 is CASSLGTHTEAFF. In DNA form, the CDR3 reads TGTGCCAGCAGTTTAGGGACTCACACTGAAGCTTTCTTT.